The clone carrying this T cell receptor (beta chain) appeared a few times. This specimen comes from a study of T-cell reconstitution after alpha-beta-depleted transplantation in children. Preparation of the TCRbeta library was carried out with unique molecular identifiers. TCRdb re-called the PCR reads with MiXCR, one entry per CDR3 protein. This table holds about 610,000 distinct CDR3 sequences, 10% to 13% found once. Germline CDR1 and CDR2: DFQATT and SNEGSKA (reference sequence). The CDR3 covers 13 residues. Trimming shortened V by 4 bases and J by 5 bases, and 14 bases separated the two germline ends.

This chain joins TRBV20-1 and TRBJ1-1; no clear D. The TCR originated in a human donor who donated a stem cell graft to a child with acute myeloid leukemia. This sample comprised PBMCs from the stem cell graft donor, obtained from the stem cell graft. Here the CDR3 DNA reads TGCAGTGCTACCGCACAACTCGGTACTGAAGCTTTCTTT. Protein product: CSATAQLGTEAFF.